Shown below are 12 T cell receptor beta chains from a single sample sequenced in a study of blood T cell repertoires in COVID-19. Repertoires were generated with immunoSEQ multiplex PCR, while TCRdb's copy carries only in-frame clones and drops some. The data hold a few hundred thousand clones, with roughly 84% observed a single time. Material for sequencing was peripheral blood. The receptor set was obtained from a man aged 35-49 years with acute or convalescent COVID-19.

The V and J genes are TRBV30 and TRBJ1-5; TRBD1 matches 7 bases. Germline V gene sequence: CDR1 GTSNPN, CDR2 SVGIG (reference sequence). The CDR3 sequence is 14 residues long. V was pared by 2 bases and J by 1 base, with 2 bases of the junction left unmatched. CDR3 DNA: TGTGCCTGGAGTCTGACAGGGAGCAATCAGCCCCAGCATTTT. This translates into CAWSLTGSNQPQHF.

The chain recombines TRBV9 with TRBJ2-2; possibly TRBD2 for D (5 bases). Trimming left V 1 base short and J 8 bases short, with 18 bases between. There are 16 residues in the CDR3. CDR1 and CDR2 (germline): SGDLS, YYNGEE. The CDR3: CASSVRVSPEGGELFF. In DNA form, the CDR3 reads TGTGCCAGCAGCGTACGCGTATCTCCCGAGGGAGGGGAGCTGTTTTTT.

The chain joins TRBV27 to TRBJ1-5; 7 bases map to TRBD1. Germline CDR1 is MNHEY and CDR2 is SMNVEV (reference sequence). The CDR3 has 13 residues. Trimming cost V 5 bases and J 7 bases; bases outside gene matches: 5. CDR3 sequence: CASSAGGGQPQHF. The CDR3 coding sequence is TGTGCCAGCAGTGCAGGGGGTGGGCAGCCCCAGCATTTT.

As for this clone: Other DNA sequences from this sample encode an identical CDR3 as well. V is TRBV6-5 and J is TRBJ1-5; TRBD1 agrees at 9 bases. The V gene's germline CDR1 is MNHEY and CDR2 SVGAGI. There are 14 residues in the CDR3. V gave up 6 bases and J gave up 4 bases; unmatched junction bases: 4. The CDR3 loop is CASSPGQGNQPQHF. The CDR3, as DNA: TGTGCCAGCAGCCCGGGACAGGGTAATCAGCCCCAGCATTTT.

The chain carries TRBV2 and TRBJ1-1; 10 bases line up with TRBD1. The germline CDR1 and CDR2 sequences are SNHLY and FYNNEI. The CDR3 runs 15 residues. V shed 4 bases and J 5 bases; nucleotides not matched to a gene: 7. The CDR3 DNA reads TGTGCCAGCAGTGGGGACAGGGGTAAAGGGACTGAAGCTTTCTTT. The encoded protein is CASSGDRGKGTEAFF.

The V call is TRBV7-6, the J call TRBJ2-7, with 8 bases that match TRBD1. The CDR3 is 17 amino acids. J gave up 2 bases and V 0 bases, and 9 bases lay outside the gene matches. In germline, CDR1 is SGHVS, CDR2 FNYEAQ. CDR3 amino acids: CASSLAAPLGQAYEQYF. The CDR3 DNA is TGTGCCAGCAGCTTAGCGGCCCCCCTGGGACAGGCCTACGAGCAGTACTTC.

This clone has only a few counts. This rearrangement joins TRBV21-1 to TRBJ2-7; the table calls TRBD1, which could not be checked here. TRBV21-1 is a documented pseudogene. The CDR3 has 21 amino acids. In DNA form, the CDR3 reads TGTGCCAGCGGATGGACAGGGGGCGCTTCCGAACCCGCGCAAAGCTCCTACGAGCAGTACTTC. As protein: CASGWTGGASEPAQSSYEQYF.

The rearrangement links TRBV6-5 to TRBJ1-5, with 8 positions matching TRBD1. There are 14 residues in the CDR3. CDR1 is MNHEY, CDR2 SVGAGI, per germline. The V segment lost 5 bases and the J segment 7 bases; nucleotides outside the gene matches: 7. CDR3 in DNA: TGTGCCAGCAGTCGTTACCAGGGGGCCCAGCCCCAGCATTTT. Residues: CASSRYQGAQPQHF.

V and J are TRBV27 and TRBJ2-7, with a tentative D call TRBD2 (7 bases). Trimming stripped 8 bases from V and 0 bases from J, with 20 bases between. This CDR3 has 16 amino acids. The germline CDR1 and CDR2 sequences are MNHEY and SMNVEV (reference sequence). CDR3 nucleotide sequence: TGTGCCAGCTGGGGCTTGGGGGGGGCTCCCTCCTACGAGCAGTACTTC. This gives the protein CASWGLGGAPSYEQYF.

The chain carries TRBV27 and TRBJ2-5; TRBD1 is a possible D gene (6 bases). The CDR3 extends over 14 amino acids. Germline V gene lookup returns CDR1 MNHEY and CDR2 SMNVEV (reference sequence). V shed 5 bases and J shed 1 base, with 11 bases lying between them. The CDR3: CASSPLTGQETQYF. CDR3 sequence (DNA): TGTGCCAGCAGTCCTCTGACAGGCCAAGAGACCCAGTACTTC.

This sequence joins TRBV15 and TRBJ1-1; D is unresolved. This CDR3 region has 14 residues. V shed 5 bases and J shed 2 bases, with 12 bases lying between them. CDR1 and CDR2 (germline): LNHNV, YYDKDF (reference sequence). The CDR3 nucleotides are TGTGCCACCAGCCGGAGCATAGATAACACTGAAGCTTTCTTT. It translates to CATSRSIDNTEAFF. The complete variable domain, with remaining parts taken from reference TRBV15 and TRBJ1-1, reads DAMVIQNPRYQVTQFGKPVTLSCSQTLNHNVMYWYQQKSSQAPKLLFHYYDKDFNNEADTPDNFQSRRPNTSFCFLDIRSPGLGDTAMYLCATSRSIDNTEAFFGQGTRLTVV.

V gene TRBV5-6 combines with J gene TRBJ2-4; D might be TRBD2 (6 bases). The V and J ends lost 0 bases and 5 bases respectively, with 15 bases between them. This CDR3 is 16 amino acids long. CDR1 SGHDT and CDR2 YYEEEE come from the germline V gene. The CDR3 bases are TGTGCCAGCAGCTTGGGTCTAGCGAGGCCCGAAAACATTCAGTACTTC. This gives the protein CASSLGLARPENIQYF. Using reference TRBV5-6 and TRBJ2-4 for the parts outside the CDR3, the full variable domain is DAGVTQSPTHLIKTRGQQVTLRCSPKSGHDTVSWYQQALGQGPQFIFQYYEEEERQRGNFPDRFSGHQFPNYSSELNVNALLLGDSALYLCASSLGLARPENIQYFGAGTRLSVL.